The T cell receptor (beta chain) under discussion was sequenced for a study of shared clonotypes between healthy human individuals (TCRdb year 2020). At the level of the whole study: Three men and a couple of women, aged 18 to 49 years, made up the cohort. The study deeply sequenced blood TCR repertoires of about five healthy adults to estimate repertoire size and the extent of clonotype sharing between individuals. Between about 0.9 and 9 billion PBMCs per donor were obtained by leukapheresis. To increase sequencing depth and limit assay-specific biases, different laboratories used diverse techniques to prepare libraries and sequence TCR repertoires. For each donor, CD4 naive and CD4 memory were each run on three plates, CD8 naive on two plates, and CD8 memory on one plate.

Donors were healthy HIV-negative adults with no recently reported acute infections or vaccinations. Every donor was a Caucasian adult residing in Nashville, Tennessee, USA. CD8 memory samples consisted of magnetically selected CD45RO+ cells combined with CCR7-negative CD45RA+ effector memory (TemRA) cells. Blood was collected by leukapheresis, and PBMCs were isolated by Ficoll-Histopaque density gradient centrifugation and then cryopreserved in liquid nitrogen vapor phase. Purity and quantity of every magnetically sorted T cell population were checked by analytical flow cytometry. Genomic DNA was isolated from each sorted fraction and quantified by UV absorbance on a Nanodrop 2000c. With regard to this clone: Its antigen target is currently unknown. No base quality information exists; no much larger clone differs at one position.

Using the deep immunoSEQ assay, multiplex PCR amplified TCR CDR3 regions from genomic DNA. For each cell subset, the extracted genomic DNA was distributed evenly across all wells of several immunoSEQ 96-well plates, and each plate served as one replicate. For sorted subsets, approximately 200 ng of genomic DNA, equivalent to around 29,000 T cell genomes, went into each replicate PCR. The purified libraries were quantified using a Qubit 3.0 fluorometer, sized with a Bioanalyzer 2100, and then quantified again using the KAPA Library Quantification kit. Every immunoSEQ 96-well plate was sequenced on a dedicated single-read 150-cycle Illumina NextSeq 550 flow cell. In the paper's pipeline: The immunoSEQ output contained only junctional sequences without quality scores, so filtering could not match that applied to full-length reads. Sequences were annotated with PyIR, a Python wrapper for IgBLAST v1.9, and V/J genes and CDR3 were assigned using IMGT germline references. Reads were filtered out if the reads had weak V/J assignments (E-value above 1e-6), no CDR3, stop codons, out-of-frame junctions, or ambiguous translated residues. A V3J clonotype was defined by an identical inferred V gene, J gene, and CDR3 amino acid sequence. To compute the percentage overlap between repertoires, the number of shared unique clonotypes was divided by the size of the smaller repertoire. Three approaches were used to assess repertoire richness: RTK rarefaction, the Chao1 estimator, and Recon v2.1 estimates of unobserved clonotypes. For all TCRbeta clonotypes obtained by the gDNA method from several donors, generation probabilities were computed with OLGA. TCRdb re-hosts the immuneACCESS table, in-frame sequences only. Its copies lack some clones; in the studies checked, an unresolved V gene accounts for under half of them, and the cause for the rest is not known. That table furnishes V, J and clone size, whereas the DNA furnished D and trimming. In all, the sample holds approximately 95,000 clones, and around two thirds of those were seen once. The top ten clonotypes cover 40% to 45% of the sample.

Study-wide conclusions, independent of this receptor: Sampling was limited to blood, and TCR repertoires in tissue likely differ from TCR repertoires in blood. Compared with non-shared clonotypes, the clonotypes found in all four sorted-subset donors had higher generation probabilities. The small number of donors limited the genetic and exposure-history diversity represented. Even with the large sequencing depth, rarefaction of the sorted-subset datasets indicated that sequencing was incomplete. About 5% of naive CD4, 3.5% of naive CD8, about 2.1% of memory CD4, and 0.4% of memory CD8 clonotypes were shared across a few donors. Larger estimated clonotype richness was generally found for naive subsets than for memory subsets. Based on pairwise subsampling, the degree of clonotype sharing among donors was expected to be affected by sequencing depth.

Based on the germline V gene, the CDR1 and CDR2 sequences are SGHTA and FQGTGA. The CDR3 starts with the cysteine, ends with the phenylalanine, and has 15 residues. CDR3 DNA is the only sequence kept; it has 45 bases, read in frame from the first base. The junction shows trimming of 2 bases on V and 0 bases on J, plus 8 bases between the germline ends. The material sequenced was memory CD8+ T cells sorted from blood. Taken with the paper, the label for cell subset or site translates to: CD45RO+ cells pooled with CCR7-negative TemRA cells. The clonotype comes from a man between 25 and 39 years old in good health. The rearrangement combines TRBV7-3 with TRBJ2-1; the D gene identity is not certain. The DNA reads TGTGCCAGCAGCTTAGCCCCCCTCTCCTACAATGAGCAGTTCTTC. This yields the protein CASSLAPLSYNEQFF.